Included here is one T cell receptor (beta chain) sequence, with context. Its antigen is unidentified. A modified ARM-PCR protocol with three rounds of nested PCR amplified TCRbeta. TCRdb reprocessed the multiplex PCR reads with MiXCR, giving one entry per CDR3 protein. Found here are 110,000 or so distinct CDR3 sequences, roughly 73% of them singletons; the top ten hold more than 35%. These data belong to a study of tumor and adjacent non-tumor tissue in lung cancer. At the level of the study: There were 12 adenocarcinoma, a couple of squamous cell carcinoma and 1 small cell lung cancer cases.

V shed 1 base and J shed 2 bases, with 8 bases lying between them. Germline V lookup: CDR1 SGHDN, CDR2 FVKESK. The length of the CDR3 is 14 residues. Study-wide results and limits: Significantly higher TCR diversity was found in tumor than normal lung.

RNA was extracted from bulk tissue without any cell sorting. The V gene is TRBV14, the J gene TRBJ1-2; the D gene is possibly TRBD1 (5 bases). The TCR sequence derives from a woman aged 60-75 years with non-small cell lung cancer. Sequencing was done on a sample of lung tumor tissue. The CDR3 loop is CASSQGGMNYGYTF. CDR3 nucleotides: TGTGCCAGCAGCCAAGGGGGGATGAACTATGGCTACACCTTC.